The source of this TCR beta chain is a study of T cells in Graves' hyperthyroidism and ophthalmopathy (dated by TCRdb to the late 2010s). For the study in its entirety: Peripheral blood was sampled at the time of initial diagnosis, prior to any treatment. In addition, the study compared T-cell repertoires in thyroid tissue and in blood from several Graves' hyperthyroidism patients. Once sampling was done, hyperthyroidism patients were given methimazole at a starting dose of 30 mg daily, whereas ophthalmopathy patients were given high-dose intravenous methylprednisolone. The roughly 91 discovery patients were randomly divided into training and test sets at a 7:3 ratio. The paper describes TCR Vbeta CDR3 sequencing of around 140 peripheral blood samples, made up of about 41 ophthalmopathy patients, over 70 hyperthyroidism patients and about 17 progressor patients. Whether ophthalmopathy could be predicted prospectively was tested in an independent validation cohort made up of 18 to 20 hyperthyroidism patients plus 17 patients who later progressed to ophthalmopathy. TCR V-J signatures able to tell the groups apart were searched for in a discovery cohort of 100 or so patients, of whom about 40 had Graves' ophthalmopathy and under 65 had stable Graves' hyperthyroidism. Broad study findings and their caveats: In validation, the model predicted progression to ophthalmopathy a median of roughly 6.2 months before onset, with roughly 70% sensitivity and 72.22% specificity. Most expanded thyroid clonotypes (frequency above 0.001) were also found in blood, which suggests that blood repertoires may mirror thyroid immune responses. Sample size was not statistically predetermined, and investigators were not blinded to group allocation. A 13 V-J signature model separated ophthalmopathy from stable hyperthyroidism, with roughly 88% sensitivity and roughly 82% specificity in cross-validation and 80%/75% in testing.

Notes on this clonotype: Its cognate antigen has yet to be identified. No much larger clone exists at a distance of one base, and base qualities are not known.

Hyperthyroidism patients were newly diagnosed, with disease duration under 2 months, and aged 18 to 65 years. Exclusion was applied to patients with uncontrolled infections, other autoimmune diseases, pregnancy or lactation. Diagnoses relied on clinical symptoms, serum thyroxine and TRAb, thyroid ultrasound and orbital computed tomography. For progressor patients, blood was drawn at the first diagnosis of hyperthyroidism, before any ophthalmopathy symptoms had appeared. PBMCs were separated from roughly 10 ml of fresh peripheral blood using Ficoll-Paque density gradient centrifugation. Progressor patients were defined as those initially diagnosed with Graves' hyperthyroidism in whom ophthalmopathy developed during follow-up. Trizol reagent was used to extract total RNA, and RNA quality was then checked on an Agilent 2100 Bioanalyzer. CDR1 is given as SGHDT and CDR2 as YYEEEE, both from the germline V gene. The CDR3 runs 14 residues from the cysteine to the phenylalanine. Solely the CDR3 DNA is kept, with 42 bases framed from the first base. V and J lose 7 bases and 1 base, and a span of 14 bases separates them.

The TCR beta CDR3 regions were amplified from RNA transcripts. For the first round of RT-PCR on the TCR CDR3, the HTBI primer set was used together with the Qiagen OneStep RT-PCR kit. Libraries were constructed in a second round of multiplex PCR, after which size selection and purification were carried out. Libraries were sequenced paired-end with 100 bp reads on an Illumina HiSeq2000. The original pipeline was this. Raw data were processed with SOAPnuke, discarding reads with adapters, uncalled bases, mean Phred below 15, or no exact constant-primer or identifier match. COPE v1.2.5 was used to merge high-quality paired reads, and clonotypes were defined as unique nucleotide sequences. Clonotypes were aligned to IMGT TRBV, TRBD and TRBJ reference segments using MiTCR v1.1. The analysis included only V-J combinations with a frequency above 0.0001, which together covered 99% to 99.2% of the repertoires. The TCS score was defined as the ratio of F50 (clonal expansion) to E x V (chaos), calculated using BLOSUM62-based TCRdist between CDR3 peptides within each V-J. Welch's t-statistics and random forest reduced 500 to 550 V-J features to 13, which were used in a naive Bayes classifier (R e1071). TCRdb reprocessing: public reads trimmed at Q25 with fastp, clones called with MiXCR, in-frame beta chains kept. When rows share a CDR3 protein, they turn into one entry using the most common DNA and genes. For this entry, the V and J calls and clone size follow TCRdb and not the study's own pipeline. The sample yields under 450,000 distinct CDR3 sequences; roughly 14% were counted once. The ten largest clones represent less than 25% of the sample.

This clonotype was obtained from a man aged 25-45 years with Graves' hyperthyroidism that later progressed to Graves' ophthalmopathy. The chain is assembled from TRBV5-6 and TRBJ1-1, and TRBD1 may be the D gene, going by 6 matching bases. Sequencing was carried out using blood. The bases read TGTGCCAGCGCGATTAACAGGGAGAACACTGAAGCTTTCTTT. Protein translation: CASAINRENTEAFF. Here the CDR3 is joined to the reference TRBV5-6 and TRBJ1-1 genes, and the full variable domain is: DAGVTQSPTHLIKTRGQQVTLRCSPKSGHDTVSWYQQALGQGPQFIFQYYEEEERQRGNFPDRFSGHQFPNYSSELNVNALLLGDSALYLCASAINRENTEAFFGQGTRLTVV.